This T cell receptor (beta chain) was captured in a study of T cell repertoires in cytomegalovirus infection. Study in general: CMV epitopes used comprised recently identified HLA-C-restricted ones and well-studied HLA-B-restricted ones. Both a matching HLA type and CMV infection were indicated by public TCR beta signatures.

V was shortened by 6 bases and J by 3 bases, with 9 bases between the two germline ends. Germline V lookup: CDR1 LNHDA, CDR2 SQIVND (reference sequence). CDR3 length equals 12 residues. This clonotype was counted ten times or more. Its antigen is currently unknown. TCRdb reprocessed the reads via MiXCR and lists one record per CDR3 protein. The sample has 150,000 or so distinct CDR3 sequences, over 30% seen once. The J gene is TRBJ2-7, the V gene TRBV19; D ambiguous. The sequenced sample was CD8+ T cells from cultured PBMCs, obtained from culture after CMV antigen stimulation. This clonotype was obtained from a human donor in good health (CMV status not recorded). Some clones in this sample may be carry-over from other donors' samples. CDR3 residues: CASSPGNYEQYF. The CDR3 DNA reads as TGTGCCAGTAGCCCCGGCAACTACGAGCAGTACTTC.